This TCR beta chain came from a study of CD8 T cells in Susac syndrome. The RNA, about 0.45 to 1 ug, was put through reverse transcription using random hexamers. An immunoSEQ multiplex PCR amplified TCR beta CDR3 over 54 Vbeta and 13 Jbeta. TCRdb itself ran the immunoSEQ multiplex PCR reads through MiXCR, one entry per CDR3 protein. The repertoire consists of over 95,000 distinct CDR3 sequences, with around 93% occurring once and the leading ten covering about 0.12%. V dropped 2 bases and J dropped 6 bases, with 10 bases sitting between them. Germline loops: CDR1 DFQATT, CDR2 SNEGSKA (reference sequence). CDR3 length equals 12 residues.

The source material was CD8+ T cells from PBMCs. This chain links TRBV20-1 with TRBJ1-2; D may be TRBD1 (6 bases). This TCR was sampled from a human donor in good health. CDR3 residues: CSARPGQHGYTF. CDR3 nucleotide sequence: TGCAGTGCTAGACCGGGACAACATGGCTACACCTTC.